This TCR beta chain came from a study of technical replicates of blood from several donors. Only in-frame clones appear in the TCRdb table, and some are missing; sequencing was by immunoSEQ multiplex PCR. The sample consists of about 83,000 clones, approximately 94% of them appearing once. V was shortened by 2 bases and J by 4 bases, with 17 bases between the two germline ends. The germline V gene has CDR1 MNHNS and CDR2 SASEGT. The CDR3 spans 16 residues. This sequence was found in a human donor in good health. J is TRBJ1-1 and V is TRBV6-1, with D possibly TRBD1 on 6 matching bases. Sequenced sample: T cells isolated from PBMCs. Written as DNA, the CDR3 is TGTGCCAGCAGTGAAAGGTTAGGGCAGGGGTTCACTGAAGCTTTCTTT. Amino acid sequence: CASSERLGQGFTEAFF.